Presented here are 31 T cell receptor beta chains from one specimen sequenced in a study of T cell responses to AZD1222 COVID-19 vaccine. Repertoires were generated with immunoSEQ multiplex PCR, while TCRdb's copy carries only in-frame clones and drops some. The sample has roughly 120,000 clones; 85% to 90% are singletons. Source: peripheral blood, taken on day 0 of AZD1222 vaccination. All receptors derive from an adult in good health.

The chain employs TRBV3-1 (or the pseudogene TRBV3-2) and TRBJ2-7; D is unresolved. Per the germline V gene, CDR1 is LGHDT and CDR2 is YNNKEL (reference sequence). The V gene lost 1 base and the J gene lost 2 bases, with 12 bases spanning the gap. The CDR3 has 15 residues. CDR3 amino acids: CASSQGAGPAYEQYF. The CDR3 nucleotides read TGTGCCAGCAGCCAAGGCGCAGGCCCGGCCTACGAGCAGTACTTC.

The CDR3 DNA reads as TGTGCCAGCAGTTTGGGCTTTGGGTCTGACATTCAGTACTTC. Translation: CASSLGFGSDIQYF. This chain links TRBV27 with TRBJ2-4, with unresolved D. Per germline, CDR1 MNHEY and CDR2 SMNVEV (reference sequence). V was clipped by 3 bases and J by 8 bases, with 14 bases between them. The CDR3 is 14 amino acids.

V and J are TRBV4-2 and TRBJ1-5; the D gene is possibly TRBD1 (6 bases). Germline V gene lookup returns CDR1 LGHNA and CDR2 YNFKEQ. The V gene lost 1 base and the J gene lost 3 bases, with 13 bases spanning the gap. This CDR3 has 16 amino acids. In DNA form, the CDR3 reads TGTGCCAGCAGCCAAGGGGGGGCCCGGGACAATCAGCCCCAGCATTTT. It codes for CASSQGGARDNQPQHF.

This clone was picked up one time. The rearrangement links TRBV28 to TRBJ2-3; 7 nucleotides match TRBD2. This CDR3 is built from 16 residues. With 4 bases clipped from V and 2 bases from J, the junction kept 9 bases outside the gene matches. The germline V gene encodes CDR1 MDHEN and CDR2 SYDVKM. The CDR3, as DNA: TGTGCCAGCAGTTGGAACGGGGGGTCCAACACAGATACGCAGTATTTT. It encodes CASSWNGGSNTDTQYF.

The chain employs TRBV3-1 (or the pseudogene TRBV3-2) and TRBJ2-7; D remains ambiguous. V lost 3 bases and J 7 bases, leaving 16 bases between the germline ends. CDR1 LGHDT and CDR2 YNNKEL come from the germline V gene (reference sequence). The CDR3 is made up of 14 amino acids. CDR3 bases: TGTGCCAGCAGCCAGCATGACCCTTGGGGAGAGCAGTACTTC. This translates into CASSQHDPWGEQYF.

The chain joins TRBV19 to TRBJ2-3, with D uncertain. The CDR3 spans 15 residues. V was pared by 0 bases and J by 0 bases, with 7 bases between. Germline values: CDR1 LNHDA, CDR2 SQIVND (reference sequence). This CDR3 reads CASSIEGLSTDTQYF. CDR3 coding DNA: TGTGCCAGTAGTATAGAAGGGCTGAGCACAGATACGCAGTATTTT.

DNA of the CDR3: TGTGCCAGCAGCCGGAAGGTGTGGCGATCTGGAAACACCATATATTTT. Its protein is CASSRKVWRSGNTIYF. The genes are TRBV3-1 (or the pseudogene TRBV3-2) and TRBJ1-3; D uncertain. The V and J ends lost 4 bases and 1 base respectively, with 14 bases between them. The CDR3 sequence is 16 residues long. CDR1 LGHDT and CDR2 YNNKEL come from the germline V gene (reference sequence).

This chain links TRBV11-3 with TRBJ2-7; 8 bases align to TRBD1. The CDR3 runs 15 residues. V shed 5 bases and J 5 bases; nucleotides not matched to a gene: 11. Germline V gene sequence: CDR1 SGHNT, CDR2 YENEEA. The CDR3 coding sequence is TGTGCCAGCAGCCCCCCCGCAGGGGGCCCCCACGAGCAGTACTTC. Its protein is CASSPPAGGPHEQYF.

The CDR3 loop is CASSFGSGGPTYEQYF. The CDR3 DNA reads TGTGCCAGCAGTTTTGGTAGCGGGGGCCCTACCTACGAGCAGTACTTC. The chain is built from TRBV28 and TRBJ2-7, with 9 bases aligning to TRBD2. Trimming at V came to 3 bases and at J to 2 bases, leaving 8 bases not matched to a gene. Germline V gives CDR1 MDHEN, CDR2 SYDVKM. The CDR3 length is 16 residues.

The rearrangement links TRBV19 to TRBJ1-2, with a tentative D call TRBD1 (5 bases). Germline lookup yields CDR1 LNHDA and CDR2 SQIVND (reference sequence). The CDR3 loop spans 11 amino acids. V was pared by 4 bases and J by 6 bases, with 6 bases between. CDR3: CASSTRDGYTF. The DNA for the CDR3 is TGTGCCAGTAGTACCAGGGATGGCTACACCTTC.

The chain couples TRBV5-6 to TRBJ2-2, with 7 bases fitting TRBD2. The junction had 7 bases not matched to a gene; V was cut back by 4 bases and J by 1 base. Looked up from germline, CDR1 is SGHDT and CDR2 is YYEEEE. This CDR3 has 16 residues. Written as DNA, the CDR3 is TGTGCCAGCAGCCGGGTGCAGCGGGGGAACACCGGGGAGCTGTTTTTT. Its translation: CASSRVQRGNTGELFF. Drawing the rest from reference TRBV5-6 and TRBJ2-2, the complete variable domain is DAGVTQSPTHLIKTRGQQVTLRCSPKSGHDTVSWYQQALGQGPQFIFQYYEEEERQRGNFPDRFSGHQFPNYSSELNVNALLLGDSALYLCASSRVQRGNTGELFFGEGSRLTVL.

The CDR3 sequence: CASSYPQGAAGTEAFF. DNA for the CDR3: TGTGCCAGCAGTTACCCGCAGGGGGCAGCGGGCACTGAAGCTTTCTTT. V usage is TRBV6-5 and J usage is TRBJ1-1; 8 bases are shared with TRBD1. Germline CDR1 reads MNHEY; CDR2 reads SVGAGI. The V segment lost 2 bases and the J segment 4 bases; nucleotides outside the gene matches: 9. CDR3 size: 16 residues.

V usage is TRBV5-4 and J usage is TRBJ2-6; a possible D gene is TRBD1 (5 bases). In germline, CDR1 is SGHNT, CDR2 YYREEE (reference sequence). Trimming stripped 3 bases from V and 1 base from J, with 8 bases between. The CDR3 has 15 amino acids. CDR3: CASSSSGSGANVLTF. The DNA of the CDR3 is TGTGCCAGCAGCTCATCAGGGTCTGGGGCCAACGTCCTGACTTTC.

CDR3 loop: CASHFRDGELFF. DNA for the CDR3: TGTGCCAGCCATTTCCGGGATGGGGAACTGTTTTTT. The chain employs TRBV6-5 and TRBJ1-4; no firm D call. Between the trimmed V and J ends, which lost 8 bases and 12 bases, there was a span of 16 bases. Germline V gene sequence: CDR1 MNHEY, CDR2 SVGAGI. The CDR3 loop spans 12 amino acids.

CDR3 protein: CASSLRTGYNEQFF. The CDR3 DNA is TGTGCCAGCAGCTTACGGACAGGCTACAATGAGCAGTTCTTC. The chain has TRBV7-8 and TRBJ2-1; 7 positions agree with TRBD1. The CDR3 loop spans 14 amino acids. Germline V CDR1 and CDR2: SGHVS, FQNEAQ. The V segment lost 2 bases and the J segment 3 bases; nucleotides outside the gene matches: 1.

The chain carries TRBV29-1 and TRBJ1-1; no reliable D call. The CDR3 is 14 amino acids. Looked up from germline, CDR1 is SQVTM and CDR2 is ANQGSEA. Trimming took off 6 bases at V and 4 bases at J, with 18 bases between the two ends. The CDR3 spells CSVVTGSIGTEAFF. For the CDR3, the DNA is TGCAGCGTAGTGACCGGTAGTATAGGCACTGAAGCTTTCTTT.

The V and J genes are TRBV3-1 (or the pseudogene TRBV3-2) and TRBJ1-1; D gene ambiguous. Germline CDR1 and CDR2: LGHDT and YNNKEL (reference sequence). This CDR3 is built from 13 residues. The V gene lost 5 bases and the J gene lost 2 bases, with 9 bases spanning the gap. The CDR3 bases are TGTGCCAGCAGCTCGGGCGCTAACACTGAAGCTTTCTTT. This sequence encodes CASSSGANTEAFF.

This clone was seen only once. The chain uses TRBV28 and TRBJ2-5; D remains ambiguous. The V gene's germline CDR1 is MDHEN and CDR2 SYDVKM. V dropped 6 bases and J dropped 1 base, with 12 bases sitting between them. The CDR3 loop spans 14 amino acids. CDR3 loop: CASRRGPSQETQYF. CDR3 in DNA: TGTGCCAGCAGACGTGGACCGAGCCAAGAGACCCAGTACTTC. Looking up the rest from reference TRBV28 and TRBJ2-5 gives the full variable domain: DVKVTQSSRYLVKRTGEKVFLECVQDMDHENMFWYRQDPGLGLRLIYFSYDVKMKEKGDIPEGYSVSREKKERFSLILESASTNQTSMYLCASRRGPSQETQYFGPGTRLLVL.

This clone was observed a few times. The chain uses TRBV19 and TRBJ2-7, with 7 nucleotides matching TRBD1. Germline V lookup: CDR1 LNHDA, CDR2 SQIVND (reference sequence). CDR3 size: 16 residues. Trimming removed 4 bases from V and 4 bases from J; junction bases left unmatched: 13. This chain's CDR3 is CASSRTGQAADYEQYF. The CDR3 DNA reads as TGTGCCAGTAGTAGGACAGGACAGGCGGCTGATTACGAGCAGTACTTC.

The J gene is TRBJ2-7, the V gene TRBV7-9; D is perhaps TRBD1 (7 bases). Germline V CDR1 and CDR2: SEHNR, FQNEAQ (reference sequence). The CDR3 spans 14 residues. V was cut by 3 bases and J by 4 bases, with 13 bases left in between. The DNA of the CDR3 is TGTGCCAGCAGCTTTGGAGGGGGCCATTACGAGCAGTACTTC. Protein: CASSFGGGHYEQYF.

The chain links TRBV5-1 to TRBJ1-4; possibly TRBD1 for D (6 bases). Germline V gives CDR1 SGHRS, CDR2 YFSETQ. The CDR3 consists of 15 residues. Trimming pared 4 bases from V and 7 bases from J, leaving 17 bases between. The CDR3 here is CASSTRELDSEKLFF. The CDR3 DNA reads as TGCGCCAGCAGCACCCGGGAATTGGACAGTGAAAAACTGTTTTTT.

The V call is TRBV27, the J call TRBJ2-1; maybe TRBD2 (6 bases). V was shortened by 4 bases and J by 10 bases, with 20 bases between the two germline ends. Germline CDR1 is MNHEY and CDR2 is SMNVEV (reference sequence). The CDR3 consists of 15 residues. The CDR3 nucleotides read TGTGCCAGCAGTTGGGCCGGGACTCCCCCCGGCGAGCAGTTCTTC. Amino acid sequence: CASSWAGTPPGEQFF.

In this sample, this clone turned up once. This sequence joins TRBV7-2 and TRBJ1-2, with a possible D match to TRBD1 (5 bases). The CDR3 sequence is 14 residues long. The V end lost 5 bases, the J end lost 9 bases, and 19 bases lay between the germline ends. Germline lookup yields CDR1 SGHTA and CDR2 FQGNSA. CDR3 sequence reads: CASSLSGTAVRYTF. The CDR3 DNA reads TGTGCCAGCAGCCTCTCCGGGACCGCGGTCCGCTACACCTTC.

V is TRBV30 and J is TRBJ1-5; the D is unclear. This CDR3 has 13 residues. The ends were cut back, 1 base at V and 2 bases at J, with 6 bases in the middle. Germline V gene data show CDR1 as GTSNPN and CDR2 as SVGIG (reference sequence). The chain's CDR3 is CAWSALGNQPQHF. As DNA, the CDR3 is TGTGCCTGGAGTGCACTCGGCAATCAGCCCCAGCATTTT.

The V gene is TRBV15, the J gene TRBJ1-3; TRBD1 might be the D (6 bases). In germline, CDR1 is LNHNV, CDR2 YYDKDF (reference sequence). V was trimmed by 1 base and J by 3 bases, leaving 16 bases between them. This CDR3 comprises 17 residues. The CDR3 DNA reads TGTGCCACCAGCAGAGGTGAGGCAGCCAGGGGTGGAAACACCATATATTTT. Amino acid sequence: CATSRGEAARGGNTIYF.

The chain has TRBV27 and TRBJ1-5, with TRBD1 matching 8 bases. The CDR3 contains 15 residues. J gave up 7 bases and V 6 bases, and 11 bases lay outside the gene matches. The germline V gene has CDR1 MNHEY and CDR2 SMNVEV (reference sequence). The chain's CDR3 is CASRSTGGDSQPQHF. CDR3 sequence (DNA): TGTGCCAGCAGATCCACAGGGGGGGACTCCCAGCCCCAGCATTTT.

J is TRBJ2-1 and V is TRBV19; a possible D gene is TRBD1 (5 bases). Between the trimmed V and J ends, which lost 7 bases and 1 base, there was a span of 11 bases. The CDR3 has 14 residues. Germline-derived CDR1 and CDR2 are LNHDA and SQIVND (reference sequence). Here the CDR3 reads CASNLGRSYNEQFF. The CDR3 nucleotides are TGTGCCAGTAATTTGGGGCGGTCCTACAATGAGCAGTTCTTC.

The chain has TRBV28 and TRBJ2-6; unclear D gene. V lost 3 bases, J lost 6 bases, and 12 bases lay in between. The CDR3 sequence is 15 residues long. CDR1 is MDHEN and CDR2 is SYDVKM in the germline V gene. In DNA form, the CDR3 reads TGTGCCAGCAGTTTGTCTAGAGACGAGGCCAACGTCCTGACTTTC. Its translation: CASSLSRDEANVLTF.

This clone was recorded once. The chain uses TRBV11-2 and TRBJ2-7; D might be TRBD1 or TRBD2, each matching 5 bases. The length of the CDR3 is 14 residues. V shed 5 bases and J shed 0 bases, with 11 bases lying between them. The germline gives CDR1 SGHAT, CDR2 FQNNGV. The CDR3 region has the DNA TGTGCCAGCAGCCTGCTGGGGGACTCCTACGAGCAGTACTTC. It encodes CASSLLGDSYEQYF.

The gene calls are TRBV6-5 and TRBJ1-1, with 8 bases that match TRBD1. Germline values: CDR1 MNHEY, CDR2 SVGAGI. Germline trimming cut 6 bases from V and 5 bases from J; bases unmatched to any gene: 5. The CDR3 length is 13 residues. The CDR3 protein is CASRRTGLTEAFF. In DNA, the CDR3 is TGTGCCAGCAGAAGGACAGGGCTGACTGAAGCTTTCTTT.

This clone appeared a single time. The chain has TRBV6-5 and TRBJ2-2; TRBD1 is a possible D gene (6 bases). The germline V and J ends were trimmed by 8 bases and 7 bases, with 20 bases remaining between them. Germline values: CDR1 MNHEY, CDR2 SVGAGI. The CDR3 has 15 amino acids. CDR3: CASRPPGTTIGELFF. DNA for the CDR3: TGTGCCAGCCGTCCCCCCGGGACAACCATCGGGGAGCTGTTTTTT.